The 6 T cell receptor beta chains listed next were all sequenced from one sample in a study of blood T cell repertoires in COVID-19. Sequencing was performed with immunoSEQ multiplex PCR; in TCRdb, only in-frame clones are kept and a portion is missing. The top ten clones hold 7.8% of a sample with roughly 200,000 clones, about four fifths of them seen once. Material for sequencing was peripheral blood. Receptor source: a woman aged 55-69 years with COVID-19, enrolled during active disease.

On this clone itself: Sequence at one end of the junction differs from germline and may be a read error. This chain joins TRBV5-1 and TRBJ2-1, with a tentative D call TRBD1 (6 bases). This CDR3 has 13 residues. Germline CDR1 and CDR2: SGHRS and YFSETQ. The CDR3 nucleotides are TGCGCCAGCAGCTTGGCACAGGGTCAATCTGACGTCTTC. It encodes CASSLAQGQSDVF.

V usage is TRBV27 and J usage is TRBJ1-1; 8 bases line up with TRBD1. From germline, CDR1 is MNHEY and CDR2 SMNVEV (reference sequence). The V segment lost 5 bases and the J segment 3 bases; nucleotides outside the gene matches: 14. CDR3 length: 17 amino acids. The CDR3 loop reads CASSSIGQGQGYTEAFF. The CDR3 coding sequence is TGTGCCAGCAGTAGCATAGGACAGGGACAAGGGTACACTGAAGCTTTCTTT.

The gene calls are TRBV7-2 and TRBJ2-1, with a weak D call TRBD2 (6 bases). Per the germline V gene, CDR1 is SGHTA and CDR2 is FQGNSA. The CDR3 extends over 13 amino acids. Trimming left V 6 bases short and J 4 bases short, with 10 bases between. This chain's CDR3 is CASSSSVYNEQFF. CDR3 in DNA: TGTGCCAGCAGTTCTAGCGTTTACAATGAGCAGTTCTTC.

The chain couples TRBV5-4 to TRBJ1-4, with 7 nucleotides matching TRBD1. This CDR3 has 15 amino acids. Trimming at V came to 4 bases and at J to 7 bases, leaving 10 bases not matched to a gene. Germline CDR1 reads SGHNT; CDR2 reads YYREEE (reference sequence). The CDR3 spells CASSIQQGMGEKLFF. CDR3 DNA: TGTGCCAGCAGCATCCAACAGGGGATGGGTGAAAAACTGTTTTTT.

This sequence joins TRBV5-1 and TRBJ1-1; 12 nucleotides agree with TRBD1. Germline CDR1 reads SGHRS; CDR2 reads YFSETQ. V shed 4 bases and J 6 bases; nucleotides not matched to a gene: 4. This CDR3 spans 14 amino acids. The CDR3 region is CASSPGQGASEAFF. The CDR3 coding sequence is TGCGCCAGCAGCCCGGGACAGGGGGCATCTGAAGCTTTCTTT.

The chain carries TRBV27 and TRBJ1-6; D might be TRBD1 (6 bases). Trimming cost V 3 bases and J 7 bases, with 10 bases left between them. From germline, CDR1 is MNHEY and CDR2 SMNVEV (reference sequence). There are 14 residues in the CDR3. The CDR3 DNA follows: TGTGCCAGCAGTTTCAGGGGAATCAATTCACCCCTCCACTTT. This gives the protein CASSFRGINSPLHF.